This T cell receptor (beta chain) was recorded in a study of blood T cell repertoires in COVID-19. Overall study: Sources were T cells, B-cell-depleted T cells, or PBMCs; the material itself was cDNA or gDNA.

In the authors' workflow: For nucleated cells, counts were estimated from reference gene primer amplification. Sequencing used immunoSEQ multiplex PCR; TCRdb keeps in-frame clones, though not all of them. That table supplies the V and J calls and clone size; D and trimming were determined from the DNA. The sample lists approximately 100,000 clones, approximately 88% occurring once. CDR1 and CDR2 (germline): LGHNA, YNFKEQ. V was shortened by 1 base and J by 7 bases, with 10 bases between the two germline ends. CDR3 length equals 14 residues. This clonotype was obtained from a woman aged 60-70 years with acute or convalescent COVID-19. This chain links TRBV4-2 with TRBJ2-2, with D maybe TRBD2 (6 bases). Sequencing used peripheral blood. The chain's CDR3 is CASSQVRGSGELFF. The CDR3 bases are TGTGCCAGCAGCCAAGTTCGGGGGAGCGGGGAGCTGTTTTTT.